The entry below gives a single T cell receptor (beta chain) sequence along with its context. Its antigen remains unidentified. These data belong to a study of response to subunit inactivated influenza vaccine. The ends lost 2 bases at V and 6 bases at J; junction bases unmatched: 10. The germline gives CDR1 MGHRA, CDR2 YSYEKL. CDR3 length equals 16 residues. A single record per CDR3 protein comes from TCRdb applying MiXCR to the RT-PCR reads. The data contain hundreds of thousands of distinct CDR3 sequences, about an eighth of them singletons. Study-wide findings and caveats: New T cells are recruited in small numbers by each seasonal influenza vaccination, according to the authors' suggestion.

This clonotype was obtained from a man in his forties or fifties who received an inactivated influenza vaccine. The sequencing used PBMCs from blood, collected on the day of vaccination. V usage is TRBV4-1 and J usage is TRBJ2-3, with TRBD2 identical over 8 bases. CDR3 DNA: TGCGCCAGCAGCCAATGTGGAGCGGGGGTCGGGGATACGCAGTATTTT. Its protein product is CASSQCGAGVGDTQYF.